The rows below give T cell receptor beta chains drawn from one sample of a study of T-cell memory formation after mild COVID-19. One entry per CDR3 protein results from TCRdb running MiXCR on the 5' RACE reads. The sample shows hundreds of thousands of distinct CDR3 sequences, about a fifth of them seen only once. Sequenced sample: PBMCs or a T cell subset sorted from them (not recorded which). These receptors were collected from an adult woman who had mild COVID-19 (a few samples of this study predate the infection). Cell type and time point are not known. CDR3s include the opening cysteine and the closing phenylalanine or tryptophan. The order of the fields is D gene, clone size, V gene, J gene, CDR3 protein, CDR3 DNA. The D gene is left open where the match is weak. Size values are once, few and many counts, or a class for expanded clones, and some rows have none.

d_call: TRBD1
clone_size: -
v_call: TRBV6-5
j_call: TRBJ1-2
cdr3_aa: CASSYWTGDRYGYTF
cdr3_nt: TGTGCCAGCAGTTACTGGACAGGGGATCGCTATGGCTACACCTTC

d_call: TRBD2
clone_size: many
v_call: TRBV5-1
j_call: TRBJ2-3
cdr3_aa: CASSLRSGGTDTQYF
cdr3_nt: TGCGCCAGCAGCTTACGGAGCGGGGGCACAGATACGCAGTATTTT

d_call: -
clone_size: many
v_call: TRBV20-1
j_call: TRBJ1-5
cdr3_aa: CSAPRVGDYSNQPQHF
cdr3_nt: TGCAGTGCACCTAGAGTGGGGGATTATAGCAATCAGCCCCAGCATTTT

d_call: TRBD1
clone_size: -
v_call: TRBV6-5
j_call: TRBJ1-4
cdr3_aa: CASSKGTGNNEKLFF
cdr3_nt: TGTGCCAGCAGCAAGGGGACAGGAAATAATGAAAAACTGTTTTTT

d_call: -
clone_size: -
v_call: TRBV14
j_call: TRBJ2-1
cdr3_aa: CASSQGRERPISYNEQFF
cdr3_nt: TGTGCCAGCAGCCAAGGGAGGGAAAGACCGATCTCCTACAATGAGCAGTTCTTC

d_call: -
clone_size: -
v_call: TRBV20-1
j_call: TRBJ1-1
cdr3_aa: CSARDLGGFTEAFF
cdr3_nt: TGCAGTGCTAGAGATCTCGGGGGATTCACTGAAGCTTTCTTT

d_call: -
clone_size: -
v_call: TRBV6-5
j_call: TRBJ2-1
cdr3_aa: CASSPTASSYNEQFF
cdr3_nt: TGTGCCAGCAGTCCGACAGCGAGCTCCTACAATGAGCAGTTCTTC

d_call: -
clone_size: -
v_call: TRBV5-1
j_call: TRBJ2-7
cdr3_aa: CASSLETVPSGQYF
cdr3_nt: TGCGCCAGCAGCTTGGAAACAGTCCCAAGCGGGCAGTACTTC

d_call: TRBD1
clone_size: -
v_call: TRBV25-1
j_call: TRBJ1-1
cdr3_aa: CASSSWGGTENTEAFF
cdr3_nt: TGTGCCAGCAGTTCCTGGGGGGGGACAGAGAACACTGAAGCTTTCTTT

d_call: -
clone_size: -
v_call: TRBV24-1
j_call: TRBJ2-5
cdr3_aa: CATSDSRKETQYF
cdr3_nt: TGTGCCACCAGTGATTCCAGGAAAGAGACCCAGTACTTC

d_call: TRBD1
clone_size: -
v_call: TRBV10-3
j_call: TRBJ2-3
cdr3_aa: CAISTPQGIRTDTQYF
cdr3_nt: TGTGCCATCAGTACTCCACAGGGGATAAGGACAGATACGCAGTATTTT

d_call: -
clone_size: few
v_call: TRBV12-3/TRBV12-4
j_call: TRBJ2-4
cdr3_aa: CASSLSLGWQGGIQYF
cdr3_nt: TGTGCCAGCAGTTTGAGCTTAGGGTGGCAGGGAGGCATTCAGTACTTC

d_call: -
clone_size: -
v_call: TRBV5-6
j_call: TRBJ2-6
cdr3_aa: CASSLAMLFGANVLTF
cdr3_nt: TGTGCCAGCAGCTTGGCCATGCTCTTTGGGGCCAACGTCCTGACTTTC

d_call: -
clone_size: -
v_call: TRBV29-1
j_call: TRBJ1-1
cdr3_aa: CSAKREEDTEAFF
cdr3_nt: TGCAGCGCAAAACGGGAAGAGGACACTGAAGCTTTCTTT

d_call: TRBD2
clone_size: few
v_call: TRBV5-6
j_call: TRBJ2-7
cdr3_aa: CASSLARLAGEAFYEQYF
cdr3_nt: TGTGCCAGCAGCTTGGCCAGGCTAGCGGGAGAAGCCTTCTACGAGCAGTACTTC

d_call: -
clone_size: -
v_call: TRBV4-2
j_call: TRBJ2-1
cdr3_aa: CASSPQLGSGFNEQFF
cdr3_nt: TGTGCCAGCAGCCCCCAACTAGGCTCTGGGTTCAATGAGCAGTTCTTC

d_call: -
clone_size: -
v_call: TRBV20-1
j_call: TRBJ2-5
cdr3_aa: CSARGKTGETQYF
cdr3_nt: TGCAGTGCTAGAGGAAAAACGGGGGAGACCCAGTACTTC

d_call: -
clone_size: many
v_call: TRBV20-1
j_call: TRBJ2-7
cdr3_aa: CSARDTHTGALYEQYF
cdr3_nt: TGCAGTGCTAGGGACACCCATACCGGGGCCCTTTACGAGCAGTACTTC

d_call: -
clone_size: few
v_call: TRBV12-5
j_call: TRBJ1-5
cdr3_aa: CASGLDWGPQHF
cdr3_nt: TGTGCTAGTGGTTTGGACTGGGGGCCCCAGCATTTT

d_call: TRBD1
clone_size: -
v_call: TRBV9
j_call: TRBJ1-1
cdr3_aa: CASSVADRGTEAFF
cdr3_nt: TGTGCCAGCAGCGTAGCGGACAGGGGAACTGAAGCTTTCTTT

d_call: TRBD2
clone_size: few
v_call: TRBV12-3/TRBV12-4
j_call: TRBJ2-1
cdr3_aa: CASRGVRTSVRNEQFF
cdr3_nt: TGTGCCAGCAGGGGGGTCCGGACTAGTGTTAGAAATGAGCAGTTCTTC

d_call: -
clone_size: -
v_call: TRBV18
j_call: TRBJ1-2
cdr3_aa: CASSPPVLTYGYTF
cdr3_nt: TGTGCCAGCTCACCACCGGTACTTACCTATGGCTACACCTTC

d_call: -
clone_size: few
v_call: TRBV29-1
j_call: TRBJ2-7
cdr3_aa: CSVESRYEQYF
cdr3_nt: TGCAGCGTTGAATCTCGGTACGAGCAGTACTTC

d_call: -
clone_size: few
v_call: TRBV12-3/TRBV12-4
j_call: TRBJ1-3
cdr3_aa: CASRPGWPGNTIYF
cdr3_nt: TGTGCCAGCAGGCCCGGATGGCCTGGAAACACCATATATTTT

d_call: -
clone_size: -
v_call: TRBV20-1
j_call: TRBJ2-1
cdr3_aa: CSAPTNEQFF
cdr3_nt: TGCAGTGCTCCTACCAATGAGCAGTTCTTC

d_call: TRBD1
clone_size: -
v_call: TRBV4-2
j_call: TRBJ1-2
cdr3_aa: CASSQEDRDSPGYTF
cdr3_nt: TGTGCCAGCAGCCAAGAAGACAGGGACTCCCCCGGCTACACCTTC

d_call: TRBD1
clone_size: few
v_call: TRBV7-8
j_call: TRBJ1-1
cdr3_aa: CASSLAGGDRGAFF
cdr3_nt: TGTGCCAGCAGCTTAGCGGGTGGGGACAGGGGAGCTTTCTTT